Sequencing of this T cell receptor (beta chain) was carried out in a study of T cell responses to AZD1222 COVID-19 vaccine. Broader study findings: Just a handful of AZD1222 recipients were seropositive at baseline. It should be noted that donors were predominantly white British and more often female, and clonal diversity was possibly underestimated. Vaccine-associated CD4 TCRs ranged over spike, dominating at 160-218 and 743-854.

The assay was immunoSEQ multiplex PCR, and TCRdb's table has in-frame clones only and misses some. The table includes about 39,000 clones, approximately 90% detected once. Germline lookup yields CDR1 LNHDA and CDR2 SQIVND (reference sequence). The trim removed 7 bases at V and 2 bases at J, leaving 4 bases unmatched. The CDR3 covers 15 residues. A note on this clone: Its antigen remains unidentified.

The chain combines TRBV19 with TRBJ2-6; 8 bases align to TRBD1. This clonotype was obtained from an adult who received the AZD1222 COVID-19 vaccine. The sequences come from peripheral blood, collected 28 days after the second AZD1222 dose. CDR3 in DNA: TGTGCCAGTAACCCAGGGGGCGCTGGGGCCAACGTCCTGACTTTC. Translation gives CASNPGGAGANVLTF.